This T cell receptor (beta chain) was identified in a study of blood T cell repertoires in COVID-19 (TCRdb year 2020). Turning to the overall study: The collaborator samples originated in the United States, Italy and Spain and spanned the acute and convalescent phases of COVID-19. The samples were drawn from the first 160 participants of the ongoing ImmuneRACE study and from some 1,300 subjects provided by 6 global collaborators. Subjects who had been exposed to COVID-19, were actively infected with it, or had recovered from it provided the deeply sampled blood TCRbeta repertoires that made up the dataset. A freely available public database, intended as a resource for researchers studying the immune response to SARS-CoV-2, is where the repertoires were released. HLA class I and class II types, where available, came from metadata supplied by the sample provider rather than from assay-based typing. The material from the prospective study consisted of cDNA or gDNA derived from T cells, B-cell-depleted T cells, or PBMCs. Nearly every sample came with metadata listing a de-identified subject ID, COVID-19 status, age in years and sex.

V and J are trimmed by 4 bases and 0 bases, and the gene matches miss 2 bases of the junction. From a lookup of the germline V gene, CDR1 and CDR2 are KGHDR and SFDVKD. The CDR3 runs 16 residues from the cysteine to the phenylalanine. Only the CDR3 part of the read is kept: 48 bases, read in frame from the first base. What the authors observed across the whole study: The quantity of clinical and demographic metadata differed by source and by participant and was supplied without curation.

TCRbeta CDR3 regions were amplified from genomic DNA using the immunoSEQ Assay, a bias-controlled multiplex PCR. The original pipeline was this. Nucleated cell counts per sample were estimated from amplification of reference gene primers within the assay. To quantify the absolute abundance of each unique TCRbeta CDR3 rearrangement, sequence reads were collapsed and filtered. For each sample, productive Simpson clonality was calculated as the square root of Simpson's diversity index over productive rearrangements. TCRdb limited this immuneACCESS table to in-frame rearrangements with V and J called. A share of clones is missing; checked studies link under half to unresolved V genes, and the rest is unexplained. Clonal size and the V and J genes are those of that table, whereas D and trimming came from the DNA. A total of tens of thousands of clones appear in this sample, around 80% of them only once. The top ten constitute just over 8.5% of the sample.

In regard to this clone: Which antigen it targets is not known. Base qualities were left out, and no much larger clone turns up one base away.

Collaborating institutions collected whole blood in K2EDTA tubes following their own protocols. For TCRbeta analysis, collaborator samples were shipped as frozen whole blood, as isolated PBMCs, or as DNA extracted from either sample type. The sample consisted of peripheral blood. This TCR derives from a man aged 55 to 70 with acute or convalescent COVID-19. The chain couples TRBV24-1 to TRBJ1-5; the junction holds 10 bases that match TRBD1. The DNA reads TGTGCCACCAGTGACGGACAGGGGGTTAGCAATCAGCCCCAGCATTTT. Its product reads: CATSDGQGVSNQPQHF.